The sequence of this T cell receptor (beta chain) was determined in a study of blood T cells in healthy people across ages. Each donor gave ten milliliters of peripheral blood. V lost 7 bases to trimming and J lost 8 bases, with 20 bases between them. The CDR3 loop spans 13 amino acids. Germline-derived CDR1 and CDR2 are SQVTM and ANQGSEA. This clonotype appeared a few times. The use of a sample-barcoded 5' primer and a J-beta primer mix characterized a second PCR of roughly 7 to 11 cycles. All samples yielded 3 million or more CDR3-containing paired-end reads. From the 5' RACE reads, TCRdb called clonotypes with MiXCR, one entry per CDR3 protein. Of roughly 800,000 distinct CDR3 sequences detected, more than 20% appear once; the ten largest clones hold 9.4%. The sample also formed part of further work on T cells of mothers and their children. That work states: It was related mother-child pairs that showed slightly higher overlap than unrelated pairs, without reaching significance.

The chain recombines TRBV29-1 with TRBJ1-2; no reliable D call. Sequencing input: blood. The TCR sequence derives from a boy aged 5 to 17 in good health. CDR3 residues: CSAYTDPAGGYTF. The CDR3 DNA sequence: TGCAGCGCCTATACCGATCCAGCAGGAGGCTACACCTTC.